This T cell receptor beta chain was documented in a study of tumor-infiltrating lymphocytes in localized non-small cell lung cancer. Whole-study results and caveats: T-cell fraction did not differ between immunotypes IM1 and IM2. Each assay used a separate piece of the same tissue. TCR sequencing covered a subset of patients with enough tissue.

To note about this clone: Its antigen remains unidentified.

Method: immunoSEQ multiplex PCR; TCRdb's copy keeps in-frame clones and lacks some. Of around 9,500 clones listed, 78% were seen once; the top ten hold approximately 10%. From germline, CDR1 is SGHAT and CDR2 FQNNGV. The CDR3 totals 14 residues. V lost 5 bases and J lost 4, with 14 bases in between. Material for sequencing was lung tumor tissue. This TCR was sampled from a human donor with non-small cell lung cancer. The gene calls are TRBV11-2 and TRBJ1-1; weak D call: TRBD1 (5 bases). CDR3 nucleotides: TGTGCCAGCAGCACCAGCAGGGCGATCACTGAAGCTTTCTTT. Translated: CASSTSRAITEAFF.